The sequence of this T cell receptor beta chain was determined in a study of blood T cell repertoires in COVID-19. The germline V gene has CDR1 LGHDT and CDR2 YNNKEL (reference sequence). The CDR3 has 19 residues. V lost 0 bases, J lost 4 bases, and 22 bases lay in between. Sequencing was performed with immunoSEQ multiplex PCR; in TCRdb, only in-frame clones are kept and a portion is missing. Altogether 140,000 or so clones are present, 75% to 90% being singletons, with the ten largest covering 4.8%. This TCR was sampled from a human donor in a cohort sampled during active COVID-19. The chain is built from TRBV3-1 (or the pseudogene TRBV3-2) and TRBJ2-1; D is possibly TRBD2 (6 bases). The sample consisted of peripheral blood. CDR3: CASSQDLLSSGTLYNEQFF. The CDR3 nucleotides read TGTGCCAGCAGCCAAGATCTTCTCTCATCCGGGACTTTATACAATGAGCAGTTCTTC.